The rows below give T cell receptor beta chains drawn from one sample of a study of radiotherapy plus CTLA-4 blockade in lung cancer. Only in-frame clones appear in the TCRdb table, and some are missing; sequencing was by immunoSEQ multiplex PCR. The sample records 45,000 to 55,000 clones, around 80% being singletons. The specimen was peripheral blood, collected from a patient treated with radiotherapy plus ipilimumab. Receptor source: a human donor with non-small cell lung cancer who had a partial response to radiotherapy plus ipilimumab. Both conserved end residues are part of each CDR3. Each record gives: clone size, D gene, J gene, V gene, CDR3 DNA, CDR3 protein. A D gene is named only where the DNA matches it firmly. Clone size is stated in some rows and not others, as once, few, many or a class when expanded.

size: .
D: TRBD1
J: TRBJ1-1
V: TRBV27
DNA: TGTGCCAGCAGTTTATATGGACAGGGCCATGGGACTGAAGCTTTCTTT
CDR3: CASSLYGQGHGTEAFF

size: .
D: TRBD1
J: TRBJ2-5
V: TRBV5-1
DNA: TGCGCCAGCAGCAGGGACAGACCGTACCAAGAGACCCAGTACTTC
CDR3: CASSRDRPYQETQYF

size: .
D: TRBD1
J: TRBJ2-5
V: TRBV13
DNA: TGTGCCAGCAGCTCCCGACAGGGGCGGGAGACCCAGTACTTC
CDR3: CASSSRQGRETQYF

size: .
D: .
J: TRBJ2-7
V: TRBV21-1
DNA: TGTGCCAGCAGCAAAGTGGGGACAGGGGTAAGGGAGCAGTACTTC
CDR3: CASSKVGTGVREQYF

size: .
D: .
J: TRBJ1-1
V: TRBV6-1
DNA: TGTGCCAGCAGTGTCGGGAACACTGAAGCTTTCTTT
CDR3: CASSVGNTEAFF

size: .
D: TRBD2
J: TRBJ2-1
V: TRBV19
DNA: TGTGCCAGTAGTATAGGGCTAGCGGGGGATTCTGAGCAGTTCTTC
CDR3: CASSIGLAGDSEQFF

size: .
D: .
J: TRBJ1-5
V: TRBV4-2
DNA: TGTGCCAGCAGCTCGACGGGAGGTAGGAATCAGCCCCAGCATTTT
CDR3: CASSSTGGRNQPQHF

size: few
D: TRBD1
J: TRBJ1-2
V: TRBV7-2
DNA: TGTGCCAGCAGCTTAGGGGGGACAGGGTCCTATGGCTACACCTTC
CDR3: CASSLGGTGSYGYTF

size: .
D: TRBD1
J: TRBJ1-5
V: TRBV28
DNA: TGTGCCAGTTGGACAGGACGGGGAAGACCCCAGCATTTT
CDR3: CASWTGRGRPQHF

size: .
D: TRBD1
J: TRBJ2-5
V: TRBV6-5
DNA: TGTGCCAGCAGGCCGGGACAGACTACCCTCGGGACCCAGTACTTC
CDR3: CASRPGQTTLGTQYF

size: .
D: TRBD1
J: TRBJ2-3
V: TRBV5-4
DNA: TGTGCCAGCAGCTTGGGACAGGGTCCAGATACGCAGTATTTT
CDR3: CASSLGQGPDTQYF

size: once
D: TRBD2
J: TRBJ2-1
V: TRBV5-1
DNA: TGCGCCAGCAGCCTGACTAGCGGGGCAAACAACAATGAGCAGCTCTTC
CDR3: CASSLTSGANNNEQLF

size: .
D: .
J: TRBJ1-1
V: TRBV10-2
DNA: TGCGCCAGCAGTGAGGTTCAGGGGACGACCGTTGGCACTGAAGCTTTCTTT
CDR3: CASSEVQGTTVGTEAFF

size: .
D: TRBD1
J: TRBJ1-2
V: TRBV5-6
DNA: TGTGCCAGCAGCTGGGACAGGAGTGGCTACACCTTC
CDR3: CASSWDRSGYTF

size: .
D: TRBD2
J: TRBJ2-3
V: TRBV7-8
DNA: TGTGCCAGCACCCGGGAGGATAGCGGGGGGGCGGATACGCAGTATTTT
CDR3: CASTREDSGGADTQYF

size: .
D: TRBD1
J: TRBJ1-2
V: TRBV5-4
DNA: TGTGCCAGCAGCTGGACAGGGGGCTATGGCTACACCTTC
CDR3: CASSWTGGYGYTF

size: .
D: .
J: TRBJ1-1
V: TRBV7-2
DNA: TGTGCCAGCAGCCTAGGGGGTAACCCCCGGGGGTTCTTT
CDR3: CASSLGGNPRGFF

size: .
D: TRBD1
J: TRBJ2-7
V: TRBV5-8
DNA: TGTGCCAGCAGCCGCTGGACAGGGACTCAATACGAGCAGTACTTC
CDR3: CASSRWTGTQYEQYF

size: once
D: .
J: TRBJ1-5
V: TRBV7-9
DNA: TGTGCCAGCAGCTTAGCAGGGGGACATCAGCCCCAGCATTTT
CDR3: CASSLAGGHQPQHF

size: .
D: TRBD1
J: TRBJ2-5
V: TRBV6-1
DNA: TGTGCCAGCAGCGGGACAGGGGTTGGGGAGACCCAGTACTTC
CDR3: CASSGTGVGETQYF

size: .
D: TRBD1
J: TRBJ2-7
V: TRBV13
DNA: TGTGCCAGCAGCTCCTCCGGGACAGAATTTCGCGAGCAGTACTTC
CDR3: CASSSSGTEFREQYF

size: .
D: TRBD2
J: TRBJ2-1
V: TRBV6-1
DNA: TGTGCCAGCAGAGGACTAGTCGGCGTCAATGAGCAGTTCTTC
CDR3: CASRGLVGVNEQFF

size: .
D: TRBD1
J: TRBJ2-1
V: TRBV5-1
DNA: TGCGCCAGCAGCAAGGGGACAGGCCGATGGGGGGAGCAGTTCTTC
CDR3: CASSKGTGRWGEQFF

size: .
D: TRBD1
J: TRBJ1-4
V: TRBV12-5
DNA: TGTGCTAGTGGTTTGGTACTTGGGGACAGGGTGACTGAAAAACTGTTTTTT
CDR3: CASGLVLGDRVTEKLFF

size: .
D: .
J: TRBJ1-5
V: TRBV6-6
DNA: TGTGCCAGCAGCCCACAGGTTAGCAATCAGCCCCAGCATTTT
CDR3: CASSPQVSNQPQHF

size: .
D: .
J: TRBJ2-3
V: TRBV29-1
DNA: TGCAGCGTTTGGGACTTTCGGGGTACGCAGTATTTT
CDR3: CSVWDFRGTQYF

size: few
D: .
J: TRBJ2-7
V: TRBV19
DNA: TGTGCCAGTAGCCCCGGGCGGGTCTCCTACGAGCAGTACTTC
CDR3: CASSPGRVSYEQYF

size: .
D: .
J: TRBJ1-5
V: TRBV30
DNA: TGTGCCTGGAGTGTAAGGGGGAGCAATCAGCCCCAGCATTTT
CDR3: CAWSVRGSNQPQHF

size: .
D: .
J: TRBJ1-1
V: TRBV6-5
DNA: TGTGCCAGCAGTTCCCCGTGGGGACACATGAACACTGAAGCTTTCTTT
CDR3: CASSSPWGHMNTEAFF